These T cell receptor beta chains were read from a single sample in a study of blood T cell repertoires in COVID-19. Clones were read by immunoSEQ multiplex PCR, and TCRdb kept only the in-frame ones, dropping some. Seen here are around 240,000 clones, more than 75% observed once, and the top ten hold about 1%. Sequencing input: peripheral blood. The receptors stem from a man aged 35-49 years with acute or convalescent COVID-19. Both conserved end residues are part of each CDR3. Fields, in order: CDR3 protein, CDR3 DNA, D gene, J gene, clone size, V gene. The D gene is left open where the match is weak. Clone size, where shown, is once, few, many, or a class for clones that have expanded.

CASSLAGSYNSPLHF TGTGCCAGCAGCTTAGCCGGCTCCTATAATTCACCCCTCCACTTT NA TRBJ1-6 NA TRBV7-3
CASNHASSGNTIYF TGTGCCAGCAATCATGCGTCCTCTGGAAACACCATATATTTT NA TRBJ1-3 NA TRBV6-5
CASSAGFGELFF TGTGCCAGCAGCGCGGGCTTCGGGGAGCTGTTTTTT NA TRBJ2-2 NA TRBV7-9
CASSFSGTGGYEQFF TGTGCCAGCAGCTTCTCCGGGACAGGGGGCTATGAGCAGTTCTTC TRBD1 TRBJ2-1 NA TRBV7-7
CASRPNTGSQGNTEAFF TGTGCCAGCAGGCCCAACACAGGTTCCCAAGGGAACACTGAAGCTTTCTTT NA TRBJ1-1 NA TRBV28
CASSFSRTGEEKLFF TGTGCCAGCAGCTTTTCCCGGACAGGGGAAGAAAAACTGTTTTTT TRBD1 TRBJ1-4 NA TRBV5-6
CASSLAGSGYNEQFF TGTGCCAGCAGCTTAGCGGGAAGCGGATACAATGAGCAGTTCTTC NA TRBJ2-1 NA TRBV7-2
CASSLGARGSWGTIYF TGTGCCAGCAGCTTGGGGGCCAGGGGCTCTTGGGGCACCATATATTTT NA TRBJ1-3 few TRBV5-8
CASSSGTGGILRGANQPQHF TGTGCCAGCAGTTCCGGGACAGGGGGTATCCTTAGGGGGGCAAATCAGCCCCAGCATTTT TRBD1 TRBJ1-5 NA TRBV28
CASSITGQRNTIYF TGTGCCAGCAGCATTACGGGACAGAGAAACACCATATATTTT TRBD1 TRBJ1-3 NA TRBV9